What follows describes a single T cell receptor beta chain. Antigen unknown. RNA, once extracted, was reverse transcribed into cDNA for use as the sequencing template. Repertoires were generated with immunoSEQ multiplex PCR, while TCRdb's copy carries only in-frame clones and drops some. The top ten clones hold around 3.9% of a sample with 200,000 to 250,000 clones, 64% of them seen once. These data belong to a study of CD8+ T cells in alopecia areata. Treatment indicated: oral pan-JAK inhibitor, 5-10 mg twice daily. Broader study findings: In blood and scalp, many expanded lesional clones persisted during tofacitinib.

The source of this sequence is a human donor with alopecia areata. The sequencing used CD4+ T cells sorted from blood, collected at week 4, from a patient treated with tofacitinib.

The CDR3 is CAWTPLESPGYTF. CDR3 sequence (DNA): TGTGCCTGGACACCCCTTGAGAGTCCCGGCTACACCTTC. The rearrangement joins TRBV30 to TRBJ1-2; no definite D call. In germline, CDR1 is GTSNPN, CDR2 SVGIG (reference sequence). V was shortened by 4 bases and J by 8 bases, with 17 bases between the two germline ends. The CDR3 loop spans 13 amino acids.